This TCR beta chain was identified during a study of T cells after yellow fever vaccination. Turning to the study itself: The fractions with low cell numbers were processed using SMART-Seq v4 Ultra Low Input. Study-wide results and limits: The presence of abundant clonotypes contaminating from the bulk population was possible in FACS-sorted repertoires.

TCRdb re-called the 5' RACE reads through MiXCR, storing one row per CDR3 protein. The profile shows under 50,000 distinct CDR3 sequences, more than 6% of them singletons. This clonotype was seen ten or more times. CDR1 is MDHEN and CDR2 is SYDVKM in the germline V gene. With 5 bases removed from V and 3 bases from J, the gap between germline ends came to 5 bases. The CDR3 runs 11 residues. The chain carries TRBV28 and TRBJ2-7, with D unresolved. The source of this sequence is a man aged 30 to 39 who received the YFV17D yellow fever vaccine. The material sequenced was PBMCs, either bulk or a sorted T-cell subset (CD4+, CD8+, memory, or dextramer-sorted; not recorded which), taken 45 days after the yellow fever booster vaccination. CDR3 in DNA: TGTGCCAGCAGTCACGACTACGAGCAGTACTTC. This encodes CASSHDYEQYF.